This T cell receptor (beta chain) stems from a study of T cell repertoires in ileal Crohn's disease. About the research overall: At surgery, roughly 35% of patients smoked, with median disease duration 7.9 years. Operated complications were stricturing disease (around 60%) and penetrating disease (39%). General study points: Sorted CD8 T cells held more high-frequency clones than CD4.

As concerns this clone: Its antigen is not known.

The CDR3 has 15 residues. The junction had 5 bases not matched to a gene; V was cut back by 6 bases and J by 3 bases. The germline gives CDR1 LNHDA, CDR2 SQIVND (reference sequence). Method: immunoSEQ multiplex PCR; TCRdb's copy keeps in-frame clones and lacks some. Among approximately 12,000 clones listed, roughly 76% were seen once. The genes are TRBV19 and TRBJ2-2, with 9 bases that match TRBD1. Sequences were obtained from ileal tissue. The clonotype was recovered from an adult with Crohn's disease. In DNA form, the CDR3 reads TGTGCCAGTAGCCCACAGGGGGCGGACACCGGGGAGCTGTTTTTT. It codes for CASSPQGADTGELFF. Full variable domain (rest looked up from reference TRBV19 and TRBJ2-2): DGGITQSPKYLFRKEGQNVTLSCEQNLNHDAMYWYRQDPGQGLRLIYYSQIVNDFQKGDIAEGYSVSREKKESFPLTVTSAQKNPTAFYLCASSPQGADTGELFFGEGSRLTVL.